These T cell receptor beta chains were read from a single sample in a study of control samples from healthy donors and cancer patients. This table comes from immunoSEQ multiplex PCR, and its TCRdb copy is limited to in-frame clones, with some not included. The sample lists 60,000 to 80,000 clones; roughly 90% were seen once. Sequenced material: blood. These TCRs come from a woman aged 50 to 60 in good health. Each CDR3 is given with its conserved first and last residue. D genes are given only for firm matches. A row's size may be missing; if present it is once, few, many or a size class.

length | D | J | V | size | DNA | CDR3
13 | NA | TRBJ1-5 | TRBV19 | NA | TGTGCCAGTAGTCGGGGGGGTAATCAGCCCCAGCATTTT | CASSRGGNQPQHF
13 | NA | TRBJ2-5 | TRBV5-6 | NA | TGTGCCAGCAGCTTGTTTCAGGGGGAGACCCAGTACTTC | CASSLFQGETQYF
14 | TRBD1 | TRBJ1-2 | TRBV2 | NA | TGTGCCAGCAGTGAGAAGGGGGCGGGGTATGGCTACACCTTC | CASSEKGAGYGYTF
13 | NA | TRBJ2-7 | TRBV3-1/TRBV3-2 | NA | TGTGCCAGCAGCCAAACACAGGGTGGCGAGCAGTACTTC | CASSQTQGGEQYF
14 | NA | TRBJ2-2 | TRBV5-1 | NA | TGCGCCAGCAGCTCCGGTGGGGACACCGGGGAGCTGTTTTTT | CASSSGGDTGELFF
17 | TRBD1 | TRBJ2-7 | TRBV10-3 | NA | TGTGCCATCAGTGAGTCGTTGACAGGGGCAAGCTCCTACGAGCAGTACTTC | CAISESLTGASSYEQYF
15 | NA | TRBJ2-4 | TRBV7-2 | NA | TGTGCCAGCAGCACCGTTGGCGTAGGGCGAGGCATTCAGTACTTC | CASSTVGVGRGIQYF
11 | NA | TRBJ1-2 | TRBV7-2 | NA | TGTGCCAGCAGCTTGGGCGGTGGCTACACCTTC | CASSLGGGYTF
17 | TRBD1 | TRBJ2-3 | TRBV9 | NA | TGTGCCAGCAGCGTACCCACACAGGGGCCAAGCACAGATACGCAGTATTTT | CASSVPTQGPSTDTQYF
15 | NA | TRBJ2-2 | TRBV4-1 | few | TGCGCCAGCAGCCAAGATGCCAGGAACACCGGGGAGCTGTTTTTT | CASSQDARNTGELFF
14 | TRBD2 | TRBJ2-7 | TRBV7-2 | NA | TGTGCCAGCAGGCCAACTAGCGGACCGTACGAGCAGTACTTC | CASRPTSGPYEQYF
15 | NA | TRBJ2-6 | TRBV19 | NA | TGTGCCAGTAGTATGGGGATCTCTGGGGCCAACGTCCTGACTTTC | CASSMGISGANVLTF
13 | NA | TRBJ1-2 | TRBV7-3 | NA | TGTGCCAGCAGCCAGGACAGCAACTATGGCTACACCTTC | CASSQDSNYGYTF
12 | NA | TRBJ1-1 | TRBV6-6 | once | TGTGCCAGCAGTTATTTGGGGACTGAAGCTTTCTTT | CASSYLGTEAFF
14 | NA | TRBJ2-1 | TRBV3-1/TRBV3-2 | NA | TGTGCCAGCAGCCCTACTGCTAGTAGCTCTGAGCAGTTCTTC | CASSPTASSSEQFF
14 | TRBD1 | TRBJ2-4 | TRBV2 | NA | TGTGCCAGCAGGGGAGGACAGGGAGAAAACATTCAGTACTTC | CASRGGQGENIQYF
15 | TRBD2 | TRBJ2-7 | TRBV2 | NA | TGTGCCAGCAGTGGAGGACTAGCGGGAGAAGGGGAGCAGTACTTC | CASSGGLAGEGEQYF
16 | NA | TRBJ2-3 | TRBV4-1 | NA | TGCGCCAGCAGTCAGGGGTTGGCAGGTTTAACAGATACGCAGTATTTT | CASSQGLAGLTDTQYF
13 | TRBD1 | TRBJ1-1 | TRBV19 | NA | TGTGCCAGTCACCCTTCAGGGGGCACTGAAGCTTTCTTT | CASHPSGGTEAFF
15 | NA | TRBJ2-7 | TRBV28 | once | TGTGCCAGCAGCTTACCACGCGGGGCGCGGGGCGAGCAGTACTTC | CASSLPRGARGEQYF
13 | NA | TRBJ2-5 | TRBV5-1 | NA | TGCGCCAGCAGCTCCGGTCCAAAAGAGACCCAGTACTTC | CASSSGPKETQYF
15 | TRBD2 | TRBJ2-1 | TRBV6-1 | NA | TGTGCCAGCAGTGATCCAGGACTAGTTCTCAATGAGCAGTTCTTC | CASSDPGLVLNEQFF
15 | NA | TRBJ1-1 | TRBV2 | NA | TGTGCCAGCACCCCCGTTAGTGGGGTCTCCACTGAAGCTTTCTTT | CASTPVSGVSTEAFF
17 | TRBD2 | TRBJ2-1 | TRBV5-1 | NA | TGCGCCAGCAGCTTGGAAAGCGGGAGAGGTTCCTACAATGAGCAGTTCTTC | CASSLESGRGSYNEQFF
17 | TRBD1 | TRBJ2-3 | TRBV28 | NA | TGTGCCAGCAGTACAAACGCCAGGGGGCCAAGCACAGATACGCAGTATTTT | CASSTNARGPSTDTQYF
14 | NA | TRBJ1-1 | TRBV5-5 | NA | TGTGCCAGCAGCTTGTCAGGGGTGAACACTGAAGCTTTCTTT | CASSLSGVNTEAFF
17 | NA | TRBJ2-1 | TRBV18 | few | TGTGCCAGCTCACCCAGGAGGGTTAGAGGACGCGACAATGAGCAGTTCTTC | CASSPRRVRGRDNEQFF
12 | NA | TRBJ1-2 | TRBV28 | NA | TGTGCCAGCAGTCCGCTCAACTATGGCTACACCTTC | CASSPLNYGYTF
15 | NA | TRBJ2-1 | TRBV18 | NA | TGTGCCAGCTCACCACCAGGGGGAGGGCCTAATGAGCAGTTCTTC | CASSPPGGGPNEQFF
14 | TRBD2 | TRBJ2-5 | TRBV10-3 | NA | TGTGCCATCAGTGAGCTAGCGGGAATGGAGACCCAGTACTTC | CAISELAGMETQYF
16 | TRBD2 | TRBJ2-1 | TRBV6-5 | NA | TGTGCCAGCAGTTACTCGAGTACTAGCGGGCTTCCCGAGCAGTTCTTC | CASSYSSTSGLPEQFF
16 | TRBD1 | TRBJ2-5 | TRBV3-1/TRBV3-2 | once | TGTGCCAGCAGCCCCGGCAGGTCGACAGGGGGCGAGACCCAGTACTTC | CASSPGRSTGGETQYF
14 | TRBD1 | TRBJ1-5 | TRBV5-6 | NA | TGTGCCAGCAGCTCCGGACAGGGGGATCAGCCCCAGCATTTT | CASSSGQGDQPQHF
13 | NA | TRBJ1-2 | TRBV2 | NA | TGTGCCAGCAGTGAACCCGTCCGGGGAGGCTACACCTTC | CASSEPVRGGYTF
13 | NA | TRBJ2-7 | TRBV21-1 | NA | TGTGCCAGCACCCCATGGAAAGGGGCCGAGCAGTACTTC | CASTPWKGAEQYF
17 | NA | TRBJ2-6 | TRBV27 | NA | TGTGCCAGCAGTCACACCGCCCGGACAGCTGGGGCCAACGTCCTGACTTTC | CASSHTARTAGANVLTF
15 | NA | TRBJ2-7 | TRBV25-1 | NA | TGTGCCAGCAGTAACGGTGGGACTGACCGTTACGAGCAGTACTTC | CASSNGGTDRYEQYF
12 | NA | TRBJ2-1 | TRBV29-1 | NA | TGCAGCGTTGAATCCCCTAAGGATGAGCAGTTCTTC | CSVESPKDEQFF
14 | TRBD1 | TRBJ2-5 | TRBV5-4 | NA | TGTGCCAGCAGCAAAAGACAGGGCCAAGAGACCCAGTACTTC | CASSKRQGQETQYF
13 | NA | TRBJ2-3 | TRBV19 | NA | TGTGCCAGTAGTCAAACCAGGGACTATACGCAGTATTTT | CASSQTRDYTQYF
15 | NA | TRBJ2-7 | TRBV5-4 | NA | TGTGCCAGCAGCGTTCCGACTGGTGAGTCCTACGAGCAGTACTTC | CASSVPTGESYEQYF
15 | NA | TRBJ2-7 | TRBV7-2 | few | TGTGCCAGCAGCTTAGCCACGAACGACCCCTACGAGCAGTACTTC | CASSLATNDPYEQYF